The source of this T cell receptor beta chain is a study of blood T cell repertoires in COVID-19. Study-wide context: COVID-19 samples collected from the United States, Italy and Spain covered acute and convalescent phases. From T cells, B-cell-depleted T cells, or PBMCs came the material, which was cDNA or gDNA.

V was shortened by 4 bases and J by 8 bases, with 11 bases between the two germline ends. The germline V gene has CDR1 GTSNPN and CDR2 SVGIG (reference sequence). The CDR3 consists of 11 residues. Per the original data handling: Estimation of nucleated cell counts was performed using reference gene primer amplification. Measured with immunoSEQ multiplex PCR; TCRdb has only the in-frame clones, and not every one. The V and J calls and clone size are taken from that table; D and trimming were inferred from the DNA. Of roughly 200,000 clones listed, around 88% are singletons. This clone was recorded once.

The chain is built from TRBV30 and TRBJ1-2, with D maybe TRBD1 (6 bases). This TCR was sampled from a man aged 35 to 55 with active or convalescent COVID-19. The sequenced sample was peripheral blood. CDR3 nucleotides: TGTGCCTGGACACAGGGTCGGGGCTACACCTTC. Translated: CAWTQGRGYTF.